Shown below are 25 T cell receptor beta chains from a single sample sequenced in a study of T cells expressing NK-cell markers. Following a re-call of the 5' RACE reads, TCRdb has one entry per CDR3 protein and lacks DNA. The sample holds some 120,000 distinct CDR3 sequences. Material: blood T cells: a sorted CD56 or NKG2C T cell subset, CD4+ or CD8+ T cells, or bulk PBMC T cells (not recorded which). The receptors derive from a woman aged 18 to 75 in good health.

V is TRBV12-3 or TRBV12-4 and J is TRBJ2-5; as DNA is missing, the TRBD2 call by TCRdb cannot be tested. CDR3 length equals 14 residues. The CDR3 spells CASSRGGSLETQYF.

V gene TRBV6-2 or TRBV6-3 combines with J gene TRBJ2-1; with no DNA, the TCRdb D assignment of TRBD1 cannot be verified. Per the germline V gene, CDR1 is MNHEY and CDR2 is SVGEGT. CDR3 length: 15 residues. The CDR3 loop reads CASNEAGEAYNEQFF.

The CDR3 reads CASSPGQGAHREQYF. The chain uses TRBV13 and TRBJ2-7; TCRdb outputs TRBD1, but without DNA this stays unchecked. Germline CDR1 reads PRHDT; CDR2 reads FYEKMQ (reference sequence). This CDR3 has 15 residues.

The J gene is TRBJ2-7, the V gene TRBV5-1. The CDR3 length is 15 residues. CDR1 and CDR2 from the germline V gene are SGHRS and YFSETQ. CDR3 loop: CASSLGFGSSYEQYF.

This chain joins TRBV24-1 and TRBJ1-2; TCRdb gives TRBD1 as the D gene, but with no DNA this cannot be confirmed. CDR1 KGHDR and CDR2 SFDVKD come from the germline V gene. This CDR3 is 14 amino acids long. CDR3 protein: CATSDPGQVYGYTF.

The chain joins TRBV4-3 to TRBJ1-2; TCRdb names TRBD1, which stays unverified in the absence of DNA. There are 15 residues in the CDR3. In germline, CDR1 is LGHNA, CDR2 YSLEER. CDR3 protein: CASSTTGGAGYGYTF.

The chain has TRBV6-1 and TRBJ1-3; with no DNA, the TCRdb D assignment of TRBD1 cannot be verified. The CDR3 totals 16 residues. Germline CDR1 MNHNS, CDR2 SASEGT. The CDR3 is CASSPGSWVIGNTIYF.

V is TRBV28 and J is TRBJ2-7; TCRdb designates TRBD1, a call that cannot be tested without DNA. Per the germline V gene, CDR1 is MDHEN and CDR2 is SYDVKM. The CDR3 extends over 15 amino acids. The CDR3 region is CASSLWDGQGYEQYF.

This chain uses TRBV10-3 with TRBJ1-2; there is no DNA to check the TCRdb D call of TRBD1. CDR1 ENHRY and CDR2 SYGVKD come from the germline V gene. This CDR3 is built from 14 residues. CDR3 in amino acids: CAISESSRDAGYTF.

V gene TRBV4-2 combines with J gene TRBJ2-2; the TCRdb D gene call, TRBD2, has no DNA to confirm it. CDR1 LGHNA and CDR2 YNFKEQ come from the germline V gene. The CDR3 sequence is 14 residues long. CDR3 residues: CASSQGEFTGELFF.

The chain recombines TRBV12-3 or TRBV12-4 with TRBJ1-3. The CDR3 has 14 residues. CDR3: CASKQQASGNTIYF.

The chain links TRBV2 to TRBJ2-3. The CDR3 has 15 residues. Per germline, CDR1 SNHLY and CDR2 FYNNEI. The CDR3 sequence is CASSGERNPTDTQYF.

The genes are TRBV6-1 and TRBJ2-7; TCRdb's assignment of TRBD1 cannot be checked, as there is no DNA. Germline V gene sequence: CDR1 MNHNS, CDR2 SASEGT. CDR3 size: 14 residues. CDR3 sequence reads: CASSTGTDLYEQYF.

CDR3 amino acids: CASSLDVGDTQYF. The genes are TRBV7-2 and TRBJ2-3. The germline gives CDR1 SGHTA, CDR2 FQGNSA. The CDR3 runs 13 residues. Drawing the rest from reference TRBV7-2 and TRBJ2-3, the complete variable domain is GAGVSQSPSNKVTEKGKDVELRCDPISGHTALYWYRQSLGQGLEFLIYFQGNSAPDKSGLPSDRFSAERTGGSVSTLTIQRTQQEDSAVYLCASSLDVGDTQYFGPGTRLTVL.

The chain recombines TRBV7-6 with TRBJ2-7; lacking DNA, the TRBD1 call made by TCRdb goes unchecked. Germline CDR1 and CDR2: SGHVS and FNYEAQ. The CDR3 is 14 amino acids. The CDR3 reads CASSRAEGTTEQYF.

J is TRBJ2-7 and V is TRBV15; no DNA is available, so the TRBD1 call from TCRdb remains unchecked. Looked up from germline, CDR1 is LNHNV and CDR2 is YYDKDF (reference sequence). This CDR3 contains 14 residues. The CDR3 region is CATSTGDRGWEQYF.

The chain recombines TRBV19 with TRBJ2-5; TCRdb selects TRBD1, and the lack of DNA leaves this call unchecked. Germline V lookup: CDR1 LNHDA, CDR2 SQIVND (reference sequence). The CDR3 covers 11 residues. CDR3 loop: CASSPGRTQYF.

V usage is TRBV20-1 and J usage is TRBJ1-4; TCRdb calls TRBD1, which cannot be checked without DNA. This CDR3 is built from 15 residues. Germline CDR1 DFQATT, CDR2 SNEGSKA (reference sequence). The CDR3 sequence: CSARDHGTVLEKLFF.

The chain joins TRBV5-1 to TRBJ2-1; checking the TCRdb D call of TRBD2 is not possible without DNA. CDR1 SGHRS and CDR2 YFSETQ come from the germline V gene. The CDR3 extends over 11 amino acids. CDR3 protein: CASRAGNEQFF.

The chain recombines TRBV6-5 with TRBJ2-5; TCRdb's D gene call, TRBD1, goes unchecked for lack of DNA. CDR1 is MNHEY and CDR2 is SVGAGI in the germline V gene. This CDR3 is built from 17 residues. The CDR3 protein is CASSYFGQGASEKTQYF.

The V call is TRBV20-1, the J call TRBJ2-5; the D call of TRBD1 rests on TCRdb alone, since no DNA is present to check it. The V gene's germline CDR1 is DFQATT and CDR2 SNEGSKA (reference sequence). The CDR3 has 14 amino acids. CDR3 in amino acids: CSARVTGVRETQYF.

The chain carries TRBV5-1 and TRBJ2-2; TCRdb's D gene call, TRBD1, goes unchecked for lack of DNA. The CDR3 has 14 amino acids. Looked up from germline, CDR1 is SGHRS and CDR2 is YFSETQ. The CDR3 is CASSSGQLGGELFF. The full variable domain, rest sourced from reference TRBV5-1 and TRBJ2-2, is KAGVTQTPRYLIKTRGQQVTLSCSPISGHRSVSWYQQTPGQGLQFLFEYFSETQRNKGNFPGRFSGRQFSNSRSEMNVSTLELGDSALYLCASSSGQLGGELFFGEGSRLTVL.

The J gene is TRBJ2-1, the V gene TRBV6-1; TCRdb's D call of TRBD1 is untestable without DNA. Germline assignment: CDR1 MNHNS and CDR2 SASEGT. The CDR3 extends over 13 amino acids. This chain's CDR3 is CASNQGAYNEQFF.

The chain carries TRBV7-9 and TRBJ2-1; the TRBD1 assignment by TCRdb is unverifiable without DNA. CDR3 length equals 14 residues. Germline V gives CDR1 SEHNR, CDR2 FQNEAQ (reference sequence). CDR3 loop: CASSEKSRGDEQFF.

The chain couples TRBV20-1 to TRBJ2-1; with no DNA, the TCRdb D assignment of TRBD1 cannot be verified. CDR3 size: 15 residues. The germline V gene has CDR1 DFQATT and CDR2 SNEGSKA (reference sequence). The CDR3 sequence is CSARALGGLYNEQFF.